The next 32 T cell receptor beta chains were all read from a single sample in a study of shared clonotypes between healthy human individuals. Using immunoSEQ multiplex PCR, the repertoire was profiled, and TCRdb retains in-frame clones only, with some absent. The data contain about 2 million clones, about 95% of them singletons. As defined, naive CD8 cells were CD45RO-negative and positively selected for CCR7, with terminally differentiated effector memory CD45RA+ cells excluded. The specimen was naive CD8+ T cells sorted from blood. The receptors stem from a man younger than 35 in good health.

The chain has TRBV7-9 and TRBJ1-4, with D unresolved. This CDR3 comprises 16 residues. Germline values: CDR1 SEHNR, CDR2 FQNEAQ (reference sequence). V was cut by 5 bases and J by 5 bases, with 18 bases left in between. This chain's CDR3 is CASSPTDGFTNEKLFF. CDR3 DNA sequence: TGTGCCAGCAGCCCCACGGACGGGTTCACAAATGAAAAACTGTTTTTT.

The chain joins TRBV10-2 to TRBJ1-2; 11 positions match TRBD1. This CDR3 is 14 amino acids long. Germline CDR1 WSHSY, CDR2 SAAADI. Losses at the gene ends were 7 bases for V and 4 bases for J; bases not matched to a gene: 5. CDR3 region: CASIGTGGTYGYTF. CDR3 DNA sequence: TGCGCCAGCATTGGGACAGGGGGGACCTATGGCTACACCTTC.

The sample holds one count of this clone. This rearrangement joins TRBV4-2 to TRBJ2-3; 12 bases are shared with TRBD2. This CDR3 has 17 amino acids. Germline CDR1 reads LGHNA; CDR2 reads YNFKEQ. The ends lost 4 bases at V and 0 bases at J; junction bases unmatched: 5. The CDR3 nucleotides are TGTGCCAGCAGCCCCCTAACTAGCGGGGGGAGCACAGATACGCAGTATTTT. Translating it yields CASSPLTSGGSTDTQYF.

The chain uses TRBV5-4 and TRBJ2-2; D gene ambiguous. The CDR3 is 13 amino acids. Between the trimmed V and J ends, which lost 6 bases and 6 bases, there was a span of 12 bases. Germline values: CDR1 SGHNT, CDR2 YYREEE (reference sequence). This CDR3 reads CASTPSRAGELFF. In DNA, the CDR3 is TGTGCCAGCACCCCATCTCGGGCCGGGGAGCTGTTTTTT.

As concerns this clone: Within the sample, other DNA sequences also encode this same CDR3. The chain's CDR3 is CASSLSSSGGELFF. The CDR3 DNA reads TGTGCCAGCAGTTTATCTTCCTCTGGCGGGGAGCTGTTTTTT. The V gene is TRBV27, the J gene TRBJ2-2; D remains ambiguous. The CDR3 contains 14 residues. V gave up 0 bases and J gave up 7 bases, with 9 bases separating them. Per the germline V gene, CDR1 is MNHEY and CDR2 is SMNVEV (reference sequence).

This clone has only one observation. The chain has TRBV4-1 and TRBJ2-5; D gene unclear. This CDR3 comprises 16 residues. Germline V gene sequence: CDR1 MGHRA, CDR2 YSYEKL. V dropped 4 bases and J dropped 2 bases, with 17 bases sitting between them. CDR3 DNA sequence: TGCGCCAGCAGCCGTTTCCCGGGCAGTTTACAAGAGACCCAGTACTTC. Encoded protein: CASSRFPGSLQETQYF.

The gene calls are TRBV23-1 and TRBJ2-5; 10 nucleotides align to TRBD1. TRBV23-1 is sorted into the ORF group, with uncertain function. The CDR3 is 17 amino acids. V lost 8 bases, J lost 5 bases, and 17 bases stayed unmatched. CDR3 amino acids: CASPPTPWTGGEETQYF. The CDR3 region has the DNA TGCGCCAGCCCTCCAACGCCCTGGACAGGGGGAGAGGAGACCCAGTACTTC.

This chain links TRBV11-3 with TRBJ1-2; D is perhaps TRBD1 (5 bases). The CDR3 sequence is 16 residues long. CDR1 and CDR2 (germline): SGHNT, YENEEA. V was trimmed by 6 bases and J by 6 bases, leaving 23 bases between them. The CDR3 reads CASRASEVQGGNGYTF. In nucleotides, the CDR3 is TGTGCCAGCAGGGCGAGTGAGGTCCAGGGAGGGAATGGCTACACCTTC.

This chain links TRBV2 with TRBJ2-1; D unclear. The CDR3 length is 14 residues. V gave up 5 bases and J gave up 5 bases, with 13 bases separating them. Looked up from germline, CDR1 is SNHLY and CDR2 is FYNNEI. CDR3 residues: CASSPPSFDNEQFF. The CDR3 DNA reads TGTGCCAGCAGTCCCCCATCCTTCGACAATGAGCAGTTCTTC.

Details on this clone: At the DNA level, this CDR3 is encoded by other sequences in the same sample as well. This chain joins TRBV27 and TRBJ2-5; TRBD2 aligns across 9 bases. The germline gives CDR1 MNHEY, CDR2 SMNVEV (reference sequence). V dropped 5 bases and J dropped 2; count of bases not matched to a gene: 9. The CDR3 sequence is 16 residues long. The CDR3 reads CASSPSSGETQETQYF. The DNA for the CDR3 is TGTGCCAGCAGTCCATCTAGCGGGGAGACTCAAGAGACCCAGTACTTC.

V is TRBV7-6 and J is TRBJ1-6; D call uncertain. Trimming shortened V by 6 bases and J by 6 bases, and 12 bases separated the two germline ends. This CDR3 spans 14 amino acids. The V gene's germline CDR1 is SGHVS and CDR2 FNYEAQ. The CDR3 nucleotides read TGTGCCAGCAGGAGAATGGATCGTAATTCACCCCTCCACTTT. Its translation: CASRRMDRNSPLHF.

The gene calls are TRBV19 and TRBJ2-4; TRBD1 might be the D (6 bases). The V gene's germline CDR1 is LNHDA and CDR2 SQIVND (reference sequence). The CDR3 totals 18 residues. The V end was cut by 5 bases, the J end by 0 bases, with 20 bases between. The CDR3 spells CASSFDQRQVLAKNIQYF. In nucleotides, the CDR3 is TGTGCCAGTAGTTTCGACCAGAGACAGGTACTAGCCAAAAACATTCAGTACTTC.

This rearrangement joins TRBV5-6 to TRBJ2-7, with D possibly TRBD1 on 6 matching bases. The CDR3 spans 14 residues. The germline V gene has CDR1 SGHDT and CDR2 YYEEEE. V shed 3 bases and J shed 2 bases, with 12 bases lying between them. The CDR3, as DNA: TGTGCCAGCAGCTACTGGACAGTGGCCTACGAGCAGTACTTC. This sequence encodes CASSYWTVAYEQYF.

The chain combines TRBV4-1 with TRBJ1-5; weak D call: TRBD1 (5 bases). Germline assignment: CDR1 MGHRA and CDR2 YSYEKL. Between the trimmed V and J ends, which lost 0 bases and 0 bases, there was a span of 12 bases. CDR3 length: 17 amino acids. CDR3 DNA sequence: TGCGCCAGCAGCCAAGATCCCCCGGGGCATAGCAATCAGCCCCAGCATTTT. It yields the protein CASSQDPPGHSNQPQHF.

This sequence joins TRBV6-6 and TRBJ2-1; 8 bases match TRBD1. V shed 5 bases, J shed 0 bases, and the junction held 6 bases outside the gene matches. Germline CDR1 MNHNY, CDR2 SVGAGI (reference sequence). The CDR3 extends over 16 amino acids. In DNA, the CDR3 is TGTGCCAGCAGTAACCCCGGGACAGGCTCCTACAATGAGCAGTTCTTC. Translated: CASSNPGTGSYNEQFF.

The chain combines TRBV4-1 with TRBJ2-1, with TRBD2 identical over 7 bases. J gave up 4 bases and V 4 bases, and 7 bases lay outside the gene matches. The CDR3 is made up of 15 amino acids. Per germline, CDR1 MGHRA and CDR2 YSYEKL. The DNA for the CDR3 is TGCGCCAGCAGCCCCACTAGCGTACTTTACAATGAGCAGTTCTTC. Amino acid sequence: CASSPTSVLYNEQFF.

This chain joins TRBV11-2 and TRBJ2-4, with D tentatively TRBD2 (5 bases). V was trimmed by 4 bases and J by 3 bases, leaving 10 bases between them. In germline, CDR1 is SGHAT, CDR2 FQNNGV. CDR3 length: 14 amino acids. The CDR3 protein is CASSSFRDKNIQYF. The CDR3 nucleotides read TGTGCCAGCAGCTCTTTCCGGGACAAAAACATTCAGTACTTC.

The rearrangement joins TRBV27 to TRBJ2-7, with a tentative D call TRBD2 (6 bases). V dropped 5 bases and J dropped 4 bases, with 15 bases sitting between them. The CDR3 extends over 14 amino acids. The germline V gene has CDR1 MNHEY and CDR2 SMNVEV (reference sequence). This CDR3 reads CASSPRGGLYEQYF. DNA for the CDR3: TGTGCCAGCAGTCCAAGGGGTGGACTATACGAGCAGTACTTC.

This chain joins TRBV6-1 and TRBJ2-7; D not certain. The CDR3 runs to 11 residues. Per germline, CDR1 MNHNS and CDR2 SASEGT. The V end was cut by 4 bases, the J end by 5 bases, with 6 bases between. CDR3: CASSVINEQYF. The CDR3 bases are TGTGCCAGCAGTGTAATAAACGAGCAGTACTTC.

The rearrangement links TRBV5-4 to TRBJ2-1, with D possibly matching TRBD2 (7 bases). The V end lost 3 bases, the J end lost 6 bases, and 16 bases lay between the germline ends. CDR3 length: 15 amino acids. Per germline, CDR1 SGHNT and CDR2 YYREEE (reference sequence). The CDR3 DNA reads as TGTGCCAGCAGCTCGGGACTAAAGGGGGGCAATGAGCAGTTCTTC. Its protein is CASSSGLKGGNEQFF.

This clone was counted a few times. The chain combines TRBV7-9 with TRBJ1-2; 7 bases are shared with TRBD1. V lost 5 bases to trimming and J lost 6 bases; unmatched junction nucleotides: 12. Germline values: CDR1 SEHNR, CDR2 FQNEAQ (reference sequence). CDR3 size: 15 residues. The CDR3 loop reads CASSPAPTGRNGYTF. The CDR3 DNA reads as TGTGCCAGCAGCCCCGCCCCGACAGGGAGGAATGGCTACACCTTC.

V and J are TRBV6-5 and TRBJ2-7; D perhaps matches TRBD2 (5 bases). The CDR3 sequence is 14 residues long. V lost 2 bases and J lost 5, with 13 bases in between. Per germline, CDR1 MNHEY and CDR2 SVGAGI. The CDR3 loop is CASSYDGPGDEQYF. CDR3 nucleotide sequence: TGTGCCAGCAGTTACGACGGCCCCGGGGACGAGCAGTACTTC.

J is TRBJ1-4 and V is TRBV4-3; D is perhaps TRBD1 (6 bases). Trimming removed 2 bases from V and 4 bases from J, with 26 bases in between. CDR1 LGHNA and CDR2 YSLEER come from the germline V gene. CDR3 length: 20 amino acids. CDR3 sequence: CASSQHPGQTSQGDNEKLFF. The CDR3 nucleotides read TGCGCCAGCAGCCAACATCCGGGACAAACCTCTCAAGGGGATAATGAAAAACTGTTTTTT.

This chain connects TRBV27 to TRBJ2-7, with TRBD2 matching over 9 bases. The V and J ends lost 2 bases and 3 bases, in that order; junction bases with no gene match: 2. Germline loops: CDR1 MNHEY, CDR2 SMNVEV (reference sequence). CDR3 length equals 14 residues. DNA for the CDR3: TGTGCCAGCAGTTTAGCGGGAGGGGTCTACGAGCAGTACTTC. This gives the protein CASSLAGGVYEQYF.

The V and J genes are TRBV28 and TRBJ2-7; TRBD2 is a possible D gene (5 bases). The V and J ends lost 0 bases and 5 bases respectively, with 11 bases between them. CDR3 length equals 14 residues. Germline CDR1 reads MDHEN; CDR2 reads SYDVKM. CDR3 amino acids: CASSLWASKDEQYF. For the CDR3, the DNA is TGTGCCAGCAGTTTATGGGCTAGCAAAGACGAGCAGTACTTC.

This chain uses TRBV6-5 with TRBJ2-2, with D perhaps TRBD1 (6 bases). Trimming stripped 7 bases from V and 6 bases from J, with 12 bases between. Germline assignment: CDR1 MNHEY and CDR2 SVGAGI. The length of the CDR3 is 13 residues. The CDR3 spells CASKIQGAGELFF. The CDR3 region has the DNA TGTGCCAGCAAAATACAGGGTGCCGGGGAGCTGTTTTTT.

V is TRBV7-9 and J is TRBJ1-6, with a weak D call TRBD1 (6 bases). The germline CDR1 and CDR2 sequences are SEHNR and FQNEAQ (reference sequence). CDR3 length equals 14 residues. Trimming shortened V by 2 bases and J by 8 bases, and 10 bases separated the two germline ends. CDR3 protein: CASSLLQGYSPLHF. As DNA, the CDR3 is TGTGCCAGCAGCTTACTCCAGGGGTATTCACCCCTCCACTTT. Full variable domain (rest looked up from reference TRBV7-9 and TRBJ1-6): DTGVSQNPRHKITKRGQNVTFRCDPISEHNRLYWYRQTLGQGPEFLTYFQNEAQLEKSRLLSDRFSAERPKGSFSTLEIQRTEQGDSAMYLCASSLLQGYSPLHFGNGTRLTVT.

The rearrangement uses TRBV19 and TRBJ2-2; 8 nucleotides agree with TRBD1. The germline CDR1 and CDR2 sequences are LNHDA and SQIVND (reference sequence). The length of the CDR3 is 17 residues. Losses at the gene ends were 3 bases for V and 4 bases for J; bases not matched to a gene: 10. The CDR3 DNA is TGTGCCAGTAGTATCTTCTCCGACAGGGGTCTCACCGGGGAGCTGTTTTTT. Protein sequence: CASSIFSDRGLTGELFF.

The rearrangement links TRBV19 to TRBJ1-2; weak D call: TRBD1 (6 bases). Germline CDR1 reads LNHDA; CDR2 reads SQIVND (reference sequence). The CDR3 sequence is 13 residues long. Trimming removed 7 bases from V and 2 bases from J, with 11 bases in between. The CDR3 DNA reads TGTGCCAGTAAAGGACAGATAAACTATGGCTACACCTTC. Protein sequence: CASKGQINYGYTF.

The genes are TRBV11-2 and TRBJ2-1, with TRBD1 as a possible D gene (5 bases). CDR3 length: 16 residues. CDR1 is SGHAT and CDR2 is FQNNGV in the germline V gene. V was pared by 4 bases and J by 0 bases, with 13 bases between. The CDR3 DNA is TGTGCCAGCAGCTCCTTGACAGAGAGCTCCTACAATGAGCAGTTCTTC. It is translated as CASSSLTESSYNEQFF.

The V call is TRBV9, the J call TRBJ2-2, with D unclear. Per germline, CDR1 SGDLS and CDR2 YYNGEE. Trimming cost V 4 bases and J 1 base, with 14 bases left between them. The CDR3 sequence is 16 residues long. CDR3 bases: TGTGCCAGCAGCCCGCGCCGGGCCTTGAACACCGGGGAGCTGTTTTTT. Protein: CASSPRRALNTGELFF.

Note on this clone: Additional DNA sequences in this sample encode the identical CDR3. The gene calls are TRBV27 and TRBJ2-7; D remains ambiguous. V shed 3 bases and J shed 0 bases, with 9 bases lying between them. Germline CDR1 and CDR2: MNHEY and SMNVEV (reference sequence). There are 14 residues in the CDR3. The CDR3 DNA reads as TGTGCCAGCAGTTTGAGTGGCTACTCCTACGAGCAGTACTTC. Protein product: CASSLSGYSYEQYF.